Included here is one TCR beta chain sequence, with context. These data are taken from a study of cytomegalovirus exposure and HLA in healthy donors. PCR used 60 Vbeta primers and 13 Jbeta primers. The table came from immunoSEQ multiplex PCR; TCRdb's copy has only in-frame clones and leaves some out. The table has some 150,000 clones, roughly 84% seen once. The CDR3 has 17 residues. Per the germline V gene, CDR1 is SGHRS and CDR2 is YFSETQ. V lost 0 bases and J lost 3, with 18 bases in between. The material sequenced was PBMCs. V gene TRBV5-1 combines with J gene TRBJ1-1; possibly TRBD1 for D (5 bases). The clonotype was recovered from a young woman in good health and CMV-seronegative. The CDR3 loop is CASSLVQSRALHTEAFF. Written as DNA, the CDR3 is TGCGCCAGCAGCTTGGTACAATCCAGGGCTTTGCACACTGAAGCTTTCTTT.